Below, 19 T cell receptor beta chains from the same sample are listed, as sequenced in a study of CD8 T cells in ankylosing spondylitis. Study observations and caveats: Among TCR beta sequences, a motif of roughly 8 highly homologous variants appeared characteristic of ankylosing spondylitis blood.

These receptors' antigens are unknown. Via MiXCR, TCRdb re-called the 5' RACE reads, giving one row per CDR3 protein. The sample has more than 650,000 distinct CDR3 sequences, 10% to 15% seen once; the top ten hold more than 0.5%. The sequenced sample was blood, either unsorted or a sorted T cell fraction (not recorded which). The receptors were gathered from a male donor with ankylosing spondylitis.

The V gene is TRBV5-1, the J gene TRBJ2-1, with 8 bases fitting TRBD1. Germline V gene data show CDR1 as SGHRS and CDR2 as YFSETQ. V dropped 2 bases and J dropped 6; count of bases not matched to a gene: 10. This CDR3 contains 16 residues. In DNA, the CDR3 is TGCGCCAGCAGCTTAAGTTGGACAGGGCTTATCAATGAGCAGTTCTTC. Translated: CASSLSWTGLINEQFF.

The chain has TRBV30 and TRBJ1-2; 9 bases align to TRBD1. The CDR3 loop spans 12 amino acids. V lost 5 bases and J lost 8; bases outside the gene matches: 6. The germline CDR1 and CDR2 sequences are GTSNPN and SVGIG (reference sequence). In DNA, the CDR3 is TGTGCCTGGGCAACAGGGGGCGCAGGCTACACCTTC. Translating it yields CAWATGGAGYTF.

This clonotype turned up a few times. The chain joins TRBV5-1 to TRBJ2-1; TRBD1 or TRBD2 may be the D gene (6 bases each). With 0 bases removed from V and 11 bases from J, the gap between germline ends came to 12 bases. Germline CDR1 reads SGHRS; CDR2 reads YFSETQ. This CDR3 region has 13 residues. CDR3 sequence reads: CASSLEGDSQQFF. The CDR3 DNA reads as TGCGCCAGCAGCTTGGAGGGGGACTCTCAGCAGTTCTTC.

The sample holds many counts of this clonotype. The chain links TRBV7-9 to TRBJ1-2; 9 positions agree with TRBD1. This CDR3 comprises 14 residues. J lost 5 bases, V lost 4 bases, and 5 bases had no gene match. Germline V gene sequence: CDR1 SEHNR, CDR2 FQNEAQ (reference sequence). The DNA for the CDR3 is TGTGCCAGCAGCTCACAGGGGGCGCTTTATGGCTACACCTTC. This sequence encodes CASSSQGALYGYTF.

This clonotype turned up a few times. The chain uses TRBV7-2 and TRBJ2-7; a possible D gene is TRBD1 (6 bases). V lost 5 bases and J 3 bases, leaving 17 bases between the germline ends. Germline V CDR1 and CDR2: SGHTA, FQGNSA. The CDR3 is made up of 15 amino acids. The CDR3 is CASSQTRGEVYEQYF. For the CDR3, the DNA is TGTGCCAGCAGCCAAACCAGGGGAGAGGTCTACGAGCAGTACTTC.

This chain joins TRBV6-2 or TRBV6-3 and TRBJ2-2; D remains unclear. CDR1 is MNHEY, CDR2 SVGEGT, per germline. The V end was cut by 6 bases, the J end by 4 bases, with 24 bases between. The CDR3 totals 18 residues. The CDR3 region has the DNA TGTGCCAGCAGGGCCGGAATTACCTTCCCGATTTTCACCGGGGAGCTGTTTTTT. Protein sequence: CASRAGITFPIFTGELFF.

The chain combines TRBV6-2 or TRBV6-3 with TRBJ2-5, with D unclear. V gave up 6 bases and J gave up 5 bases, with 10 bases separating them. There are 12 residues in the CDR3. Germline-derived CDR1 and CDR2 are MNHEY and SVGEGT. CDR3 region: CASSWRWETQYF. CDR3 coding DNA: TGTGCCAGCAGCTGGCGTTGGGAGACCCAGTACTTC.

This clonotype has just a few counts. This rearrangement joins TRBV4-3 to TRBJ2-7; 7 positions agree with TRBD1. Trimming at V came to 4 bases and at J to 6 bases, leaving 12 bases not matched to a gene. The CDR3 runs 15 residues. Germline values: CDR1 LGHNA, CDR2 YSLEER. The CDR3 loop reads CASSPIQGEGGEQYF. The CDR3 region has the DNA TGCGCCAGCAGCCCAATTCAGGGGGAAGGGGGCGAGCAGTACTTC.

This clonotype was seen ten or more times. This chain uses TRBV20-1 with TRBJ2-1; 8 bases are shared with TRBD2. The CDR3 is made up of 14 amino acids. V lost 6 bases and J lost 1; bases outside the gene matches: 5. Germline V gene lookup returns CDR1 DFQATT and CDR2 SNEGSKA (reference sequence). The chain's CDR3 is CSAGTSRSYNEQFF. CDR3 coding DNA: TGCAGTGCCGGGACTAGTCGGTCCTACAATGAGCAGTTCTTC.

This clonotype was counted only a few times. V is TRBV9 and J is TRBJ2-1; 7 bases align to TRBD2. The V and J ends lost 7 bases and 0 bases, in that order; junction bases with no gene match: 10. This CDR3 is 16 amino acids long. The germline CDR1 and CDR2 sequences are SGDLS and YYNGEE. For the CDR3, the DNA is TGTGCCAGCGCTATGGGGGGGACTCCCTCCTACAATGAGCAGTTCTTC. This translates into CASAMGGTPSYNEQFF.

Concerning this clonotype itself: One end of the junction is discordant with germline, which a read error may explain. The chain couples TRBV7-7 to TRBJ2-5; TRBD1 matches at 7 bases. Per germline, CDR1 SSHAT and CDR2 FNYEAQ (reference sequence). The CDR3 length is 15 residues. CDR3 nucleotide sequence: TGTGCTAGCAGCATAAACAGGGGAGTTGGAGAGACCCAGTACTTC. Its translation: CASSINRGVGETQYF. Based on the CDR3 plus reference TRBV7-7 and TRBJ2-5, the full variable domain is GAGVSQSPRYKVTKRGQDVTLRCDPISSHATLYWYQQALGQGPEFLTYFNYEAQPDKSGLPSDRFSAERPEGSISTLTIQRTEQRDSAMYRCASSINRGVGETQYFGPGTRLLVL.

A few counts support this clonotype. The chain has TRBV6-5 and TRBJ2-7, with D unclear. This CDR3 has 12 amino acids. CDR1 MNHEY and CDR2 SVGAGI come from the germline V gene. V lost 6 bases and J 5 bases, leaving 11 bases between the germline ends. The DNA for the CDR3 is TGTGCCAGCAGCCGCCCCTACGACGAGCAGTACTTC. Amino acid sequence: CASSRPYDEQYF.

This clonotype has a handful of counts. The V and J genes are TRBV10-3 and TRBJ2-3, with D hard to call. Germline V gene sequence: CDR1 ENHRY, CDR2 SYGVKD. V gave up 10 bases and J gave up 1 base, with 6 bases separating them. The CDR3 sequence is 11 residues long. The CDR3 DNA reads as TGTGCCACCAAGGGCACAGATACGCAGTATTTT. Its translation is CATKGTDTQYF.

The chain joins TRBV5-1 to TRBJ1-2, with TRBD1 matching over 8 bases. With 2 bases clipped from V and 3 bases from J, the junction kept 6 bases outside the gene matches. CDR1 is SGHRS and CDR2 is YFSETQ in the germline V gene. This CDR3 spans 15 amino acids. CDR3 sequence: CASSFTDRADYGYTF. The CDR3, as DNA: TGCGCCAGCAGCTTCACGGACAGGGCTGACTATGGCTACACCTTC.

The V gene is TRBV7-2, the J gene TRBJ2-5; D uncertain. Germline CDR1 is SGHTA and CDR2 is FQGNSA. This CDR3 has 14 amino acids. With 1 base removed from V and 2 bases from J, the gap between germline ends came to 8 bases. The CDR3 sequence is CASSLVRTQETQYF. The DNA for the CDR3 is TGTGCCAGCAGCTTAGTGCGTACTCAAGAGACCCAGTACTTC.

This clonotype showed up just a few times. This chain links TRBV4-2 with TRBJ2-3; either TRBD1 or TRBD2 may supply D (5 bases each). V dropped 4 bases and J dropped 5 bases, with 19 bases sitting between them. This CDR3 spans 16 amino acids. Looked up from germline, CDR1 is LGHNA and CDR2 is YNFKEQ. CDR3 in DNA: TGTGCCAGCAGCCCCACAAGGGGCCAGGGACGAGATACGCAGTATTTT. This gives the protein CASSPTRGQGRDTQYF.

This clonotype came up many times. J is TRBJ2-7 and V is TRBV20-1; 7 nucleotides align to TRBD1. V gave up 3 bases and J gave up 6 bases; unmatched junction bases: 5. The CDR3 runs 12 residues. The germline CDR1 and CDR2 sequences are DFQATT and SNEGSKA (reference sequence). As DNA, the CDR3 is TGCAGTGCTAGGGCTTGGGACAGCGAGCAGTACTTC. Residues: CSARAWDSEQYF.

In its sample, this clonotype was seen a few times. The J gene is TRBJ2-5, the V gene TRBV5-1, with D tentatively TRBD1 (6 bases). With 6 bases removed from V and 4 bases from J, the gap between germline ends came to 19 bases. The V gene's germline CDR1 is SGHRS and CDR2 YFSETQ. The CDR3 sequence is 15 residues long. The CDR3 DNA sequence: TGCGCCAGCAACTACAAAAGGGGCAGGGGAGAGACCCAGTACTTC. Protein product: CASNYKRGRGETQYF. The full variable domain, rest sourced from reference TRBV5-1 and TRBJ2-5, is KAGVTQTPRYLIKTRGQQVTLSCSPISGHRSVSWYQQTPGQGLQFLFEYFSETQRNKGNFPGRFSGRQFSNSRSEMNVSTLELGDSALYLCASNYKRGRGETQYFGPGTRLLVL.

This clonotype was counted only a few times. This chain connects TRBV5-5 to TRBJ2-5; D gene unclear. The CDR3 contains 17 residues. V lost 0 bases and J 2 bases, leaving 17 bases between the germline ends. Germline V gene sequence: CDR1 SGHKS, CDR2 YYEKEE (reference sequence). CDR3 sequence reads: CASSLASYGRIQETQYF. The CDR3 nucleotides are TGTGCCAGCAGCTTGGCTTCTTATGGACGGATACAAGAGACCCAGTACTTC.